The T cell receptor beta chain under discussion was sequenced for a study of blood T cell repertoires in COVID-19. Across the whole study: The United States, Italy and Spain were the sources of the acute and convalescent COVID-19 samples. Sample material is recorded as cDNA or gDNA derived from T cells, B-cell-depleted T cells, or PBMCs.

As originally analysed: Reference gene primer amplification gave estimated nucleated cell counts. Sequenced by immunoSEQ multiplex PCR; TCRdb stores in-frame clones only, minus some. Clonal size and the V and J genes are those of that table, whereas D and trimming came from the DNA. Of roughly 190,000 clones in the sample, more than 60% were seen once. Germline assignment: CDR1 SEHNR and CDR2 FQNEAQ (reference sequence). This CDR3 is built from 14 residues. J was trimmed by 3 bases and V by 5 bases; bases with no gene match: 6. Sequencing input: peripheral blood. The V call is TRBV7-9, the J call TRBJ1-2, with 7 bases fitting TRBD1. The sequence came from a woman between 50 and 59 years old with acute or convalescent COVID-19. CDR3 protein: CASSTQGVDYGYTF. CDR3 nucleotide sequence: TGTGCCAGCAGCACCCAGGGGGTTGACTATGGCTACACCTTC.